This T cell receptor beta chain emerged from a study of T cells in Graves' hyperthyroidism and ophthalmopathy. Patients affected by ophthalmopathy presented a Clinical Activity Score of at least 3, a NOSPECS grade of at least 4, and disease duration below 3 months. Per germline, CDR1 ENHRY and CDR2 SYGVKD. This CDR3 region has 13 residues. After removal of 5 bases from V and 7 bases from J, the junction contained 2 bases not matched to a gene. TCR beta CDR3 regions were amplified from RNA transcripts. An initial round of RT-PCR targeting the TCR CDR3 relied on the HTBI primer set. TCRdb re-derived calls from the multiplex PCR reads in MiXCR, one entry per CDR3 protein. The repertoire includes approximately 300,000 distinct CDR3 sequences, over 15% of them detected once, and roughly 53% sits in the top ten.

The V call is TRBV10-3, the J call TRBJ2-2; 9 bases are shared with TRBD1. The sequencing input was blood. The clonotype originates from a woman aged 55-70 years with Graves' ophthalmopathy. This CDR3 is CAISTGGGGELFF. CDR3 nucleotides: TGTGCCATCAGTACAGGGGGCGGCGGGGAGCTGTTTTTT.